The 2 T cell receptor beta chains below come from one sample, sequenced in a study of T cell responses to AZD1222 COVID-19 vaccine (dated by TCRdb to the early 2020s). The sample's time point label, decoded: about 28 days (+/-7) after the second vaccine dose. The meaning of the sample's treatment or condition label: meningococcal conjugate vaccine given as trial control. Libraries were constructed by the immunoSEQ multiplex PCR assay. TCRdb holds this immuneACCESS table with in-frame rearrangements only. Some clones are missing; in checked studies, unresolved V genes explain under half, and the rest has no known cause. The sample data list some 150,000 clones, and 65% to 90% of these were observed just once. The ten most abundant clones make up approximately 8% of the sample. Sequenced material: peripheral blood, taken 28 days after the second dose of the MenACWY control vaccine. These receptors were obtained from an adult who received the MenACWY meningococcal vaccine as a control.

The J gene is TRBJ1-2, the V gene TRBV28; possibly TRBD1 for D (6 bases). There are 14 residues in the CDR3. Looked up from germline, CDR1 is MDHEN and CDR2 is SYDVKM. The V end lost 10 bases, the J end lost 7 bases, and 22 bases lay between the germline ends. CDR3 in amino acids: CATTVFRGERGYTF. In DNA, the CDR3 is TGTGCCACCACGGTTTTCAGGGGAGAGCGTGGCTACACCTTC.

This chain joins TRBV5-6 and TRBJ1-2; no clear D. Trimming pared 4 bases from V and 2 bases from J, leaving 6 bases between. The CDR3 spans 12 residues. Germline V gene lookup returns CDR1 SGHDT and CDR2 YYEEEE. CDR3 amino acids: CASSIDNYGYTF. CDR3 nucleotide sequence: TGTGCCAGCAGCATTGACAACTATGGCTACACCTTC.